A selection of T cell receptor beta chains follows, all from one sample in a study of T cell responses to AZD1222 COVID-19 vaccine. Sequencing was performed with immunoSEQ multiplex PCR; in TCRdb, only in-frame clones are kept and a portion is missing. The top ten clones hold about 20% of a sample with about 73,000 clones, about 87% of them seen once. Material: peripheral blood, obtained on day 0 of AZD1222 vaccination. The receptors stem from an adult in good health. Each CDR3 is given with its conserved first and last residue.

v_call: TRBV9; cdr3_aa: CASSAPDRYEQFF
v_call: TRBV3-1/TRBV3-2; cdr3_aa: CASSRSGRASLYEQYF
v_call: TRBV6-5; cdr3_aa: CASSYQVNTGELFF
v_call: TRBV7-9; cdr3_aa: CASSLTENIQYF
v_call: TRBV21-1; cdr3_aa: CASSLLRLEYNSPLHF
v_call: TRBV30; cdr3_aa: CACTSGSVPEQYF
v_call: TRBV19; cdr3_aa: CASSGTSGIVSYEQYF
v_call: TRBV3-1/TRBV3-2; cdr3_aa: CASSHASEAFF
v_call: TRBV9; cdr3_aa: CAPRARSGGGDSPLHF
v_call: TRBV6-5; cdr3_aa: CASNLQGARNGYTF
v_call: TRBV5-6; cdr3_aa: CASSLASGVDQDLRYF
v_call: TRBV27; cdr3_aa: CASSFIHPSGGAGGELFF
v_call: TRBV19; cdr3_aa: CASSAGLAGNEQFF